The present T cell receptor (beta chain) was sequenced within a study of cytomegalovirus exposure and HLA in healthy donors. PCR was performed using 60 Vbeta and 13 Jbeta primers. Assay: immunoSEQ multiplex PCR; the TCRdb copy retains only in-frame clones and omits some. The data show approximately 140,000 clones, 70% to 80% seen once. This CDR3 is 13 amino acids long. Trimming took 0 bases from V and 5 from J, leaving 8 bases between them. From germline, CDR1 is SGHNT and CDR2 YYREEE (reference sequence). The source material was PBMCs. The chain combines TRBV5-4 with TRBJ2-5, with a possible D match to TRBD1 (5 bases). This receptor was identified in a human donor in good health. The CDR3 DNA reads as TGTGCCAGCAGCTTGGGGGGCTGGGAGACCCAGTACTTC. This codes for CASSLGGWETQYF. Looking up the rest from reference TRBV5-4 and TRBJ2-5 gives the full variable domain: ETGVTQSPTHLIKTRGQQVTLRCSSQSGHNTVSWYQQALGQGPQFIFQYYREEENGRGNFPPRFSGLQFPNYSSELNVNALELDDSALYLCASSLGGWETQYFGPGTRLLVL.